These 27 T cell receptor beta chains share one sample of origin, sequenced in a study of blood T cell dynamics during melanoma immunotherapy. Assay used: immunoSEQ multiplex PCR; TCRdb lists only in-frame clones, some missing. The sample contains around 13,000 clones, approximately 90% of which appear only once. Time point given: pre-treatment baseline. Sequencing used effector memory CD8+ T cells from blood, obtained from a patient treated with checkpoint blockade. These TCRs come from a human donor with melanoma.

This chain connects TRBV18 to TRBJ1-1; unclear D gene. Per germline, CDR1 KGHSH and CDR2 LQKENI. The ends were cut back, 6 bases at V and 3 bases at J, with 14 bases in the middle. CDR3 size: 14 residues. This CDR3 is CASSPTSPDTEAFF. DNA for the CDR3: TGTGCCAGCTCCCCGACATCCCCGGACACTGAAGCTTTCTTT.

This clone was counted only a few times. The J gene is TRBJ1-5, the V gene TRBV19; TRBD1 matches 8 bases. Germline-derived CDR1 and CDR2 are LNHDA and SQIVND (reference sequence). J was trimmed by 3 bases and V by 9 bases; bases with no gene match: 7. This CDR3 region has 14 residues. The DNA for the CDR3 is TGTGCCAGACGGGACAGGCGTCACAATCAGCCCCAGCATTTT. It specifies CARRDRRHNQPQHF.

This clone was seen a few times. The rearrangement uses TRBV4-1 and TRBJ1-5; TRBD1 agrees at 12 bases. Germline loops: CDR1 MGHRA, CDR2 YSYEKL. J was trimmed by 6 bases and V by 3 bases; bases with no gene match: 3. The CDR3 runs 15 residues. The CDR3 spells CASSQGQGAIQPQHF. The CDR3 DNA is TGCGCCAGCAGCCAGGGACAGGGGGCCATTCAGCCCCAGCATTTT.

The chain couples TRBV28 to TRBJ2-5, with D possibly TRBD1 on 5 matching bases. Germline-derived CDR1 and CDR2 are MDHEN and SYDVKM. V was trimmed by 1 base and J by 2 bases, leaving 11 bases between them. The CDR3 has 15 residues. The CDR3 DNA is TGTGCCAGCAGTTTATCCCCAGGGATACAAGAGACCCAGTACTTC. It codes for CASSLSPGIQETQYF.

This chain links TRBV4-1 with TRBJ2-3; D gene unclear. Trimming shortened V by 2 bases and J by 1 base, and 13 bases separated the two germline ends. In germline, CDR1 is MGHRA, CDR2 YSYEKL. This CDR3 has 16 residues. DNA for the CDR3: TGCGCCAGCAGCCAACTAGGTTTCCTAGGCACAGATACGCAGTATTTT. It specifies CASSQLGFLGTDTQYF.

The V call is TRBV27, the J call TRBJ2-1, with unresolved D. The CDR3 has 12 residues. V dropped 6 bases and J dropped 2 bases, with 5 bases sitting between them. Germline values: CDR1 MNHEY, CDR2 SMNVEV (reference sequence). The CDR3 loop reads CASRSPYNEQFF. CDR3 coding DNA: TGTGCCAGCAGGTCCCCCTACAATGAGCAGTTCTTC.

Turning to this clone: The junction differs from germline at one of its ends, possibly a read error. The V and J genes are TRBV9 and TRBJ1-1; 7 bases agree with TRBD1. The CDR3 has 15 residues. Germline V CDR1 and CDR2: SGDLS, YYNGEE. The CDR3 reads CASSVEDRVKTEAFF. The CDR3 coding sequence is TGTGCCAGCAGCGTAGAAGACAGGGTGAAAACTGAAGCTTTCTTT.

A single count supports this clone. The gene calls are TRBV29-1 and TRBJ2-7, with a possible D match to TRBD1 (6 bases). The CDR3 extends over 11 amino acids. Deletions cut 6 bases from V and 4 bases from J, with 10 bases between. Germline V gene data show CDR1 as SQVTM and CDR2 as ANQGSEA. Here the CDR3 reads CSVGTTYEQYF. Here the CDR3 DNA reads TGCAGCGTAGGGACAACATACGAGCAGTACTTC.

This chain links TRBV6-5 with TRBJ1-2; D is perhaps TRBD1 (6 bases). From germline, CDR1 is MNHEY and CDR2 SVGAGI. The CDR3 has 13 residues. Trimming took 2 bases from V and 6 from J, leaving 10 bases between them. The DNA of the CDR3 is TGTGCCAGCAGTTACGGGGGGCGCAATGGCTACACCTTC. Translated, it gives CASSYGGRNGYTF.

The chain uses TRBV28 and TRBJ1-1, with D possibly matching TRBD1 (6 bases). V was cut by 3 bases and J by 4 bases, with 9 bases left in between. The CDR3 length is 13 residues. Germline V lookup: CDR1 MDHEN, CDR2 SYDVKM. The CDR3 nucleotides are TGTGCCAGCAGTTTTCGAGGGGGCACTGAAGCTTTCTTT. As protein: CASSFRGGTEAFF.

The chain employs TRBV25-1 and TRBJ1-1, with 9 bases fitting TRBD1. The CDR3 is 16 amino acids. With V trimmed by 4 bases and J by 2 bases, 8 bases remained unmatched. Germline lookup yields CDR1 MGHDK and CDR2 SYGVNS. The CDR3 protein is CASSVTPGQGNTEAFF. As DNA, the CDR3 is TGTGCCAGCAGTGTGACTCCGGGACAGGGAAACACTGAAGCTTTCTTT.

The genes are TRBV6-5 and TRBJ2-5; tentative D call: TRBD1 (6 bases). Trimming left V 4 bases short and J 2 bases short, with 14 bases between. This CDR3 spans 15 amino acids. The germline V gene has CDR1 MNHEY and CDR2 SVGAGI. CDR3 sequence: CASSSTQGIQETQYF. CDR3 nucleotide sequence: TGTGCCAGCAGTTCAACCCAGGGGATTCAAGAGACCCAGTACTTC.

This clone was seen more than once but under ten times. This chain uses TRBV19 with TRBJ2-7, with unresolved D. The length of the CDR3 is 13 residues. Germline CDR1 LNHDA, CDR2 SQIVND (reference sequence). V lost 6 bases and J 2 bases, leaving 11 bases between the germline ends. The CDR3 DNA reads TGTGCCAGTAGCATCGGCCCAGCCTACGAGCAGTACTTC. Translation: CASSIGPAYEQYF.

The rearrangement links TRBV2 to TRBJ2-7; unclear D gene. Germline assignment: CDR1 SNHLY and CDR2 FYNNEI. Trimming left V 7 bases short and J 4 bases short, with 14 bases between. CDR3 size: 13 residues. CDR3 amino acids: CASMVTEIYEQYF. The CDR3 DNA reads TGTGCCAGCATGGTTACAGAAATATACGAGCAGTACTTC.

The chain employs TRBV7-6 and TRBJ1-1, with D tentatively TRBD1 (6 bases). This CDR3 has 15 amino acids. V lost 5 bases, J lost 0 bases, and 13 bases lay in between. Looked up from germline, CDR1 is SGHVS and CDR2 is FNYEAQ. The CDR3 spells CASSPAGGLNTEAFF. The CDR3 nucleotides read TGTGCCAGCAGCCCCGCCGGGGGGCTGAACACTGAAGCTTTCTTT.

This chain joins TRBV5-8 and TRBJ2-2; the match to TRBD1 covers 7 bases. The J segment lost 1 base and the V segment lost 7 bases, leaving 7 bases of the junction unmatched. The CDR3 consists of 15 residues. From germline, CDR1 is SGHTS and CDR2 YDEGEE. CDR3 bases: TGTGCCAGCCACTATCGGACAGGGAACACCGGGGAGCTGTTTTTT. Amino acids: CASHYRTGNTGELFF.

This chain connects TRBV7-2 to TRBJ2-7; D uncertain. V was pared by 1 base and J by 3 bases, with 13 bases between. The germline V gene encodes CDR1 SGHTA and CDR2 FQGNSA. The CDR3 consists of 15 residues. CDR3 coding DNA: TGTGCCAGCAGCTTAGAGGCTTCCTCGTTCTACGAGCAGTACTTC. Protein sequence: CASSLEASSFYEQYF.

The V call is TRBV7-2, the J call TRBJ2-1; D is unclear. The V gene lost 5 bases and the J gene lost 0 bases, with 14 bases spanning the gap. Germline V CDR1 and CDR2: SGHTA, FQGNSA. CDR3 size: 16 residues. In DNA, the CDR3 is TGTGCCAGCAGCCCACCACCGGAAATCTCCTACAATGAGCAGTTCTTC. Translating gives CASSPPPEISYNEQFF.

The chain employs TRBV7-2 and TRBJ2-3, with D possibly being TRBD1 or TRBD2 (6 bases each). CDR3 length equals 15 residues. The germline V and J ends were trimmed by 5 bases and 4 bases, with 16 bases remaining between them. The germline CDR1 and CDR2 sequences are SGHTA and FQGNSA. This CDR3 is CASSVLIGGPDTQYF. The CDR3 bases are TGTGCCAGCAGCGTTTTAATCGGGGGCCCAGATACGCAGTATTTT.

In its sample, this clone was seen once. This chain joins TRBV7-6 and TRBJ2-7, with D maybe TRBD1 (6 bases). Trimming pared 0 bases from V and 2 bases from J, leaving 17 bases between. In germline, CDR1 is SGHVS, CDR2 FNYEAQ. The CDR3 is 17 residues long. The CDR3 spells CASSLASGDKYTYEQYF. DNA of the CDR3: TGTGCCAGCAGCTTAGCGTCCGGGGACAAGTACACCTACGAGCAGTACTTC.

The CDR3 region is CASRAGQVEQFF. For the CDR3, the DNA is TGTGCCTCCAGGGCGGGGCAAGTCGAGCAGTTCTTC. The chain combines TRBV10-3 with TRBJ2-1; possible D gene TRBD2, 6 bases. Trimming took 11 bases from V and 10 from J, leaving 18 bases between them. There are 12 residues in the CDR3. The germline CDR1 and CDR2 sequences are ENHRY and SYGVKD.

The chain has TRBV10-1 and TRBJ2-5; D is possibly TRBD2 (5 bases). CDR3 length: 15 amino acids. V lost 6 bases to trimming and J lost 0 bases, with 14 bases between them. Germline-derived CDR1 and CDR2 are WNHNN and SYGVQD (reference sequence). The CDR3 here is CASRRLPGYQETQYF. CDR3 DNA: TGCGCCAGCAGAAGACTACCGGGTTACCAAGAGACCCAGTACTTC.

The chain couples TRBV27 to TRBJ1-2, with 10 bases fitting TRBD1. Germline V gene data show CDR1 as MNHEY and CDR2 as SMNVEV (reference sequence). CDR3 length equals 13 residues. V gave up 5 bases and J gave up 7 bases; unmatched junction bases: 4. Written as DNA, the CDR3 is TGTGCCAGCAGTCCCGGGACAGGGGTTGGCTACACCTTC. As protein: CASSPGTGVGYTF.

This chain joins TRBV9 and TRBJ2-2, with TRBD2 matching over 7 bases. The CDR3 runs 13 residues. The J segment lost 0 bases and the V segment lost 7 bases, leaving 0 bases of the junction unmatched. Germline assignment: CDR1 SGDLS and CDR2 YYNGEE. Here the CDR3 reads CASGGANTGELFF. The CDR3 bases are TGTGCCAGCGGGGGGGCGAACACCGGGGAGCTGTTTTTT.

V gene TRBV29-1 combines with J gene TRBJ2-1, with no clear D. The V end lost 1 base, the J end lost 5 bases, and 12 bases lay between the germline ends. Germline CDR1 SQVTM, CDR2 ANQGSEA. This CDR3 comprises 14 residues. The CDR3 spells CSVEGLLENNEQFF. For the CDR3, the DNA is TGCAGCGTTGAAGGACTCTTAGAAAACAATGAGCAGTTCTTC.

The CDR3 reads CASSFGGVNQPQHF. The DNA for the CDR3 is TGTGCCAGCAGTTTCGGGGGAGTCAATCAGCCCCAGCATTTT. The chain carries TRBV27 and TRBJ1-5, with a weak D call TRBD1 (5 bases). CDR1 MNHEY and CDR2 SMNVEV come from the germline V gene (reference sequence). V lost 3 bases to trimming and J lost 3 bases, with 9 bases between them. CDR3 length: 14 amino acids.

The rearrangement uses TRBV9 and TRBJ1-1, with D unclear. Germline CDR1 is SGDLS and CDR2 is YYNGEE. CDR3 length equals 15 residues. V shed 4 bases and J shed 1 base, with 14 bases lying between them. CDR3 amino acids: CASSPWTLGNTEAFF. In nucleotides, the CDR3 is TGTGCCAGCAGCCCCTGGACCCTGGGGAACACTGAAGCTTTCTTT.